The 27 T cell receptor beta chains below all came from one sample that was sequenced in a study of blood T cell repertoires in COVID-19. Using immunoSEQ multiplex PCR, the repertoire was profiled, and TCRdb retains in-frame clones only, with some absent. The table has 170,000 or so clones, less than 90% seen once; the top ten hold 12% to 15%. Material: peripheral blood. Receptors originate from a man younger than 35 with active or convalescent COVID-19.

J is TRBJ1-6 and V is TRBV24-1, with 7 bases that match TRBD1. Germline trimming cut 3 bases from V and 0 bases from J; bases unmatched to any gene: 4. CDR3 length: 17 residues. Germline V gives CDR1 KGHDR, CDR2 SFDVKD. The CDR3 DNA sequence: TGTGCCACCAGTGATAGGGACAGCAGCTCCTATAATTCACCCCTCCACTTT. The encoded protein is CATSDRDSSSYNSPLHF.

The chain uses TRBV18 and TRBJ1-3; 8 bases are shared with TRBD1. The V gene's germline CDR1 is KGHSH and CDR2 LQKENI. Trimming removed 5 bases from V and 0 bases from J; junction bases left unmatched: 6. CDR3 size: 16 residues. CDR3 protein: CASSSLTGVSGNTIYF. Here the CDR3 DNA reads TGTGCCAGCTCATCGTTGACAGGGGTCTCTGGAAACACCATATATTTT.

The chain has TRBV27 and TRBJ1-3, with D maybe TRBD1 (5 bases). V lost 5 bases to trimming and J lost 6 bases, with 20 bases between them. Germline loops: CDR1 MNHEY, CDR2 SMNVEV (reference sequence). The CDR3 has 16 residues. This chain's CDR3 is CASSPAGGRGKNTIYF. The CDR3 DNA reads as TGTGCCAGCAGTCCCGCGGGGGGAAGGGGCAAAAACACCATATATTTT.

V and J are TRBV5-6 and TRBJ2-3, with a tentative D call TRBD2 (5 bases). Germline lookup yields CDR1 SGHDT and CDR2 YYEEEE. This CDR3 is built from 16 residues. V was pared by 2 bases and J by 5 bases, with 18 bases between. The CDR3 region is CASSLVEPPRGDTQYF. The CDR3 nucleotides are TGTGCCAGCAGCTTAGTCGAACCTCCTCGGGGAGATACGCAGTATTTT.

V is TRBV7-8 and J is TRBJ2-3; D is unclear. The CDR3 is made up of 14 amino acids. Germline CDR1 SGHVS, CDR2 FQNEAQ. Trimming removed 7 bases at V and 0 bases at J, with 11 bases between. The CDR3 nucleotides are TGTGCCAGCACCAGGTTAACTAGCACAGATACGCAGTATTTT. It specifies CASTRLTSTDTQYF.

This sequence joins TRBV4-2 and TRBJ2-3; TRBD2 matches 7 bases. The germline CDR1 and CDR2 sequences are LGHNA and YNFKEQ. The CDR3 contains 14 residues. Losses at the gene ends were 1 base for V and 3 bases for J; bases not matched to a gene: 1. This CDR3 reads CASSQAGRTDTQYF. The CDR3 nucleotides read TGTGCCAGCAGCCAAGCCGGGAGGACAGATACGCAGTATTTT.

The gene calls are TRBV7-2 and TRBJ2-3; no clear D gene. This CDR3 region has 15 residues. Per the germline V gene, CDR1 is SGHTA and CDR2 is FQGNSA. V was trimmed by 4 bases and J by 0 bases, leaving 11 bases between them. CDR3 DNA: TGTGCCAGCAGCTCCGTTTGGAGCAGCACAGATACGCAGTATTTT. Residues: CASSSVWSSTDTQYF. The full variable domain, its missing parts supplied by reference TRBV7-2 and TRBJ2-3, is GAGVSQSPSNKVTEKGKDVELRCDPISGHTALYWYRQSLGQGLEFLIYFQGNSAPDKSGLPSDRFSAERTGGSVSTLTIQRTQQEDSAVYLCASSSVWSSTDTQYFGPGTRLTVL.

This clone was counted a single time. The chain combines TRBV2 with TRBJ2-1, with 9 bases fitting TRBD1. This CDR3 region has 15 residues. Looked up from germline, CDR1 is SNHLY and CDR2 is FYNNEI. The junction had 9 bases not matched to a gene; V was cut back by 7 bases and J by 5 bases. The CDR3 coding sequence is TGTGCCAGCATGATGCGGACAGGGGATCACAATGAGCAGTTCTTC. Protein: CASMMRTGDHNEQFF.

The chain recombines TRBV5-1 with TRBJ2-7; 7 positions match TRBD2. The CDR3 has 14 residues. V was clipped by 7 bases and J by 3 bases; unmatched bases: 10. CDR1 and CDR2 from the germline V gene are SGHRS and YFSETQ. In DNA form, the CDR3 reads TGCGCCAGCCCGCCCGGGGACTACCACTACGAGCAGTACTTC. Translated: CASPPGDYHYEQYF.

The chain links TRBV2 to TRBJ2-3, with D tentatively TRBD2 (6 bases). CDR1 and CDR2 (germline): SNHLY, FYNNEI. V dropped 7 bases and J dropped 3 bases, with 14 bases sitting between them. CDR3 length: 14 residues. The CDR3 sequence is CASTEGLRTDTQYF. The CDR3 DNA follows: TGTGCCAGCACGGAGGGTTTGAGAACAGATACGCAGTATTTT.

This clone showed up just once. The chain couples TRBV10-3 to TRBJ1-1; 8 bases agree with TRBD1. V lost 3 bases to trimming and J lost 7 bases; unmatched junction nucleotides: 7. This CDR3 has 14 residues. Germline CDR1 is ENHRY and CDR2 is SYGVKD. CDR3 region: CAISDMAGQVEAFF. The CDR3 region has the DNA TGTGCCATCAGTGATATGGCGGGACAGGTTGAAGCTTTCTTT.

The chain has TRBV6-5 and TRBJ2-3, with TRBD2 matching over 7 bases. The V segment lost 6 bases and the J segment 4 bases; nucleotides outside the gene matches: 4. The germline CDR1 and CDR2 sequences are MNHEY and SVGAGI. This CDR3 is built from 13 residues. The CDR3 reads CASSLSGADTQYF. The DNA for the CDR3 is TGTGCCAGCAGCTTAAGCGGGGCAGATACGCAGTATTTT.

This chain uses TRBV6-1 with TRBJ2-3; TRBD2 aligns across 10 bases. The germline CDR1 and CDR2 sequences are MNHNS and SASEGT. With 2 bases clipped from V and 4 bases from J, the junction kept 12 bases outside the gene matches. The CDR3 has 18 residues. The CDR3 DNA follows: TGTGCCAGCAGTGAAAACAGTTTTAGCGGGGGGAACCCAGATACGCAGTATTTT. It translates to CASSENSFSGGNPDTQYF.

The gene calls are TRBV10-3 and TRBJ2-2; the match to TRBD2 covers 8 bases. This CDR3 is 16 amino acids long. The ends lost 2 bases at V and 9 bases at J; junction bases unmatched: 11. The germline V gene encodes CDR1 ENHRY and CDR2 SYGVKD. CDR3 nucleotides: TGTGCCATCAGTGAGAGTGAAGCGGGGGACGTCAGGGAGCTGTTTTTT. Translated: CAISESEAGDVRELFF.

J is TRBJ1-2 and V is TRBV19, with D unclear. Germline CDR1 and CDR2: LNHDA and SQIVND (reference sequence). This CDR3 is 12 amino acids long. The V gene lost 5 bases and the J gene lost 8 bases, with 12 bases spanning the gap. The CDR3 here is CASSHSEGGYTF. CDR3 DNA sequence: TGTGCCAGTAGTCACAGTGAGGGCGGCTACACCTTC.

The chain joins TRBV5-1 to TRBJ2-1; 9 bases agree with TRBD2. CDR1 is SGHRS and CDR2 is YFSETQ in the germline V gene. The trim removed 0 bases at V and 7 bases at J, leaving 14 bases unmatched. The CDR3 has 18 residues. In DNA, the CDR3 is TGCGCCAGCAGCTTGGCCGGTCATGCGGGGGGGCCACAGAATGAGCAGTTCTTC. Its protein is CASSLAGHAGGPQNEQFF.

This clone was found a few times. This chain joins TRBV3-1 (or the pseudogene TRBV3-2) and TRBJ2-5, with 7 positions matching TRBD1. The length of the CDR3 is 16 residues. Germline trimming cut 1 base from V and 1 base from J; bases unmatched to any gene: 6. Germline CDR1 and CDR2: LGHDT and YNNKEL (reference sequence). The CDR3 region is CASSQGWGQIQETQYF. CDR3 bases: TGTGCCAGCAGCCAAGGATGGGGACAGATCCAAGAGACCCAGTACTTC.

This clone was seen just once. The chain employs TRBV6-6 and TRBJ2-5; 11 bases are shared with TRBD2. The CDR3 spans 20 residues. Trimming cost V 5 bases and J 6 bases; bases outside gene matches: 23. Looked up from germline, CDR1 is MNHNY and CDR2 is SVGAGI (reference sequence). CDR3 nucleotide sequence: TGTGCCAGCAGTCCTACGGGAGCCGGGACTAGCGGACCCGGGACGAAGACCCAGTACTTC. Translated, it gives CASSPTGAGTSGPGTKTQYF.

V usage is TRBV11-2 and J usage is TRBJ1-4; TRBD1 might be the D (5 bases). Trimming took off 5 bases at V and 6 bases at J, with 19 bases between the two ends. There are 16 residues in the CDR3. CDR1 is SGHAT, CDR2 FQNNGV, per germline. The CDR3 nucleotides are TGTGCCAGCAGCACACCCCGGGGGGGGAGGTATGAAAAACTGTTTTTT. Protein product: CASSTPRGGRYEKLFF.

The chain links TRBV2 to TRBJ2-1, with TRBD1 as a possible D gene (5 bases). The V end was cut by 4 bases, the J end by 3 bases, with 10 bases between. The CDR3 totals 14 residues. Germline V gene sequence: CDR1 SNHLY, CDR2 FYNNEI. CDR3 sequence (DNA): TGTGCCAGCAGTGGGAAAGGGGACTACAATGAGCAGTTCTTC. It encodes CASSGKGDYNEQFF.

The chain joins TRBV7-3 to TRBJ2-2; maybe TRBD1 (5 bases). CDR1 and CDR2 (germline): SGHTA, FQGTGA. Deletions cut 4 bases from V and 7 bases from J, with 10 bases between. The CDR3 has 13 amino acids. The CDR3 reads CASSSKGYGELFF. The DNA for the CDR3 is TGTGCCAGCAGCTCTAAGGGGTACGGGGAGCTGTTTTTT. The whole variable domain, filled in from reference TRBV7-3 and TRBJ2-2, reads GAGVSQTPSNKVTEKGKYVELRCDPISGHTALYWYRQSLGQGPEFLIYFQGTGAADDSGLPNDRFFAVRPEGSVSTLKIQRTERGDSAVYLCASSSKGYGELFFGEGSRLTVL.

There are a few counts of this clone. This sequence joins TRBV10-2 and TRBJ2-7; 8 bases align to TRBD2. The CDR3 covers 15 residues. The junction had 7 bases not matched to a gene; V was cut back by 2 bases and J by 4 bases. Germline CDR1 WSHSY, CDR2 SAAADI. The CDR3 reads CASSEAGGRGYEQYF. The DNA of the CDR3 is TGCGCCAGCAGTGAGGCGGGGGGCCGAGGGTACGAGCAGTACTTC.

The chain recombines TRBV28 with TRBJ1-5; 7 bases agree with TRBD1. CDR1 is MDHEN and CDR2 is SYDVKM in the germline V gene. The CDR3 contains 14 residues. The J segment lost 2 bases and the V segment lost 5 bases, leaving 3 bases of the junction unmatched. CDR3 bases: TGTGCCAGCAGTCCCGACAGGGGCAATCAGCCCCAGCATTTT. The encoded protein is CASSPDRGNQPQHF.

This clone was picked up one time. The V call is TRBV19, the J call TRBJ1-5; 9 bases align to TRBD1. With V trimmed by 4 bases and J by 0 bases, 7 bases remained unmatched. The CDR3 loop spans 17 amino acids. CDR1 LNHDA and CDR2 SQIVND come from the germline V gene (reference sequence). The CDR3 nucleotides are TGTGCCAGTAGTAGGGGACAGGGCGGGTATAGCAATCAGCCCCAGCATTTT. Encoded protein: CASSRGQGGYSNQPQHF.

The gene calls are TRBV6-2 or TRBV6-3 and TRBJ2-7; 7 bases map to TRBD1. Germline loops: CDR1 MNHEY, CDR2 SVGEGT. This CDR3 comprises 16 residues. Germline trimming cut 0 bases from V and 3 bases from J; bases unmatched to any gene: 8. The CDR3 loop is CASSYSTGVPFYEQYF. The CDR3 DNA is TGTGCCAGCAGTTACTCCACAGGGGTCCCGTTCTACGAGCAGTACTTC.

The chain links TRBV12-3 or TRBV12-4 to TRBJ2-3, with D perhaps TRBD2 (5 bases). The CDR3 has 13 residues. V gave up 3 bases and J gave up 5 bases, with 9 bases separating them. CDR3 in amino acids: CASSFGKRDTQYF. CDR3 coding DNA: TGTGCCAGCAGTTTCGGGAAACGAGATACGCAGTATTTT.

V is TRBV7-9 and J is TRBJ2-1; tentative D call: TRBD1 (6 bases). V was trimmed by 2 bases and J by 4 bases, leaving 12 bases between them. The CDR3 sequence is 15 residues long. CDR1 SEHNR and CDR2 FQNEAQ come from the germline V gene (reference sequence). Here the CDR3 reads CASSLRRDTYNEQFF. CDR3 sequence (DNA): TGTGCCAGCAGCTTAAGACGGGACACTTACAATGAGCAGTTCTTC.